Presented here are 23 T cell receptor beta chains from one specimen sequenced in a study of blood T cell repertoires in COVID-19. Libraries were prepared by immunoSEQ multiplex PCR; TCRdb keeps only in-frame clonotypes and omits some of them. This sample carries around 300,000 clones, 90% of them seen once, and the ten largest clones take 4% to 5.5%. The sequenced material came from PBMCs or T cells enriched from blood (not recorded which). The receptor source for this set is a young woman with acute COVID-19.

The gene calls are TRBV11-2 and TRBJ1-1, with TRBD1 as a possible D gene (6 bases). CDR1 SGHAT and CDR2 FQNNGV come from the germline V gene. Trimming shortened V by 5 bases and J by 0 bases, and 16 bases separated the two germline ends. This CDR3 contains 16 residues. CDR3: CASSPRTALMNTEAFF. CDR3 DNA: TGTGCCAGCAGCCCCCGGACAGCCCTTATGAACACTGAAGCTTTCTTT.

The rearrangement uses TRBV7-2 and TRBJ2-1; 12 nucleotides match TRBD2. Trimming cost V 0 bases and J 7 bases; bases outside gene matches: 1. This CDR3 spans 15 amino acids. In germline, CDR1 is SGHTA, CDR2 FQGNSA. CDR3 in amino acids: CASSLATSGRNEQFF. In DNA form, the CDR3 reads TGTGCCAGCAGCTTAGCCACTAGCGGGAGGAATGAGCAGTTCTTC.

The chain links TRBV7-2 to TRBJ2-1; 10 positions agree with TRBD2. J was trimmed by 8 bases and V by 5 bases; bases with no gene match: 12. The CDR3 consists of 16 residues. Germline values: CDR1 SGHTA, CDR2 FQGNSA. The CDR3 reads CASSPYTSGTYHEQFF. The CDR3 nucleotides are TGTGCCAGCAGCCCCTATACTAGCGGGACGTACCATGAGCAGTTCTTC.

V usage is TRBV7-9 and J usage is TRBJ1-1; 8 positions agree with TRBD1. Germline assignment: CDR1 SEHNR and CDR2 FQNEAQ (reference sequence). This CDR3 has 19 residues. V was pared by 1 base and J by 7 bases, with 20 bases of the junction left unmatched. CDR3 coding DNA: TGTGCCAGCAGCTTAGTATCCGGGACAGGCCGTTCCGGTGCCCTTGAAGCTTTCTTT. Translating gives CASSLVSGTGRSGALEAFF.

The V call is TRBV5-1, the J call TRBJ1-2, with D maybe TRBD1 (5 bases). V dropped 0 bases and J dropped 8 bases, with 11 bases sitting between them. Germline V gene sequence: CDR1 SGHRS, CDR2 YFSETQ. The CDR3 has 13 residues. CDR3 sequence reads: CASSLAAGQGYTF. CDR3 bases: TGCGCCAGCAGCTTGGCCGCAGGGCAGGGCTACACCTTC.

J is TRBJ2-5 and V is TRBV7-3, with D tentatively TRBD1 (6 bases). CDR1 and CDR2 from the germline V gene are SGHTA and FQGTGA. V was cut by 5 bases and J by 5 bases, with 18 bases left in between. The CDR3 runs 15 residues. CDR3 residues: CASSPQNRARETQYF. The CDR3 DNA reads TGTGCCAGCAGCCCACAGAACAGGGCGCGGGAGACCCAGTACTTC.

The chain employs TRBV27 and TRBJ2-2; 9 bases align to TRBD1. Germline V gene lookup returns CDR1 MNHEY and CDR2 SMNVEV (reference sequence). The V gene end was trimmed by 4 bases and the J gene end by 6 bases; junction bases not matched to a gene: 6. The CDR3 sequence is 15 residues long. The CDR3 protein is CASSYLDRGPGELFF. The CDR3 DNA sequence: TGTGCCAGCAGTTACCTGGACAGGGGACCCGGGGAGCTGTTTTTT.

This chain's CDR3 is CASSLLGVDQPQHF. The CDR3 DNA sequence: TGTGCCAGCAGTTTATTAGGGGTGGACCAGCCCCAGCATTTT. V is TRBV27 and J is TRBJ1-5, with D tentatively TRBD1 (5 bases). Germline V lookup: CDR1 MNHEY, CDR2 SMNVEV (reference sequence). This CDR3 has 14 amino acids. The ends were cut back, 1 base at V and 7 bases at J, with 11 bases in the middle.

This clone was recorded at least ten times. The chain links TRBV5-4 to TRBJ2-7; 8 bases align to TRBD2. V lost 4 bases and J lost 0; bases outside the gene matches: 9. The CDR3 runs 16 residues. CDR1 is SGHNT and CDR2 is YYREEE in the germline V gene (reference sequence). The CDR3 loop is CASSLEGGRPSYEQYF. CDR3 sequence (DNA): TGTGCCAGCAGCCTGGAAGGCGGGAGGCCCTCCTACGAGCAGTACTTC.

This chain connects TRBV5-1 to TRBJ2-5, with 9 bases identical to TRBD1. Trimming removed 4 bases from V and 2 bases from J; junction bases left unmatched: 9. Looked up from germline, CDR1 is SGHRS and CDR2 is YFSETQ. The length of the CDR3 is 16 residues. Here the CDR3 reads CASSLRTGAMQETQYF. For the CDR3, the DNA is TGCGCCAGCAGCCTCCGGACAGGGGCCATGCAAGAGACCCAGTACTTC.

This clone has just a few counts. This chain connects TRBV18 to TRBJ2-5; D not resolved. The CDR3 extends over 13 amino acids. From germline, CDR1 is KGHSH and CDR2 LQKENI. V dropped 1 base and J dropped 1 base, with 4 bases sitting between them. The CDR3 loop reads CASSPRPQETQYF. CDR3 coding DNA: TGTGCCAGCTCACCACGGCCCCAAGAGACCCAGTACTTC.

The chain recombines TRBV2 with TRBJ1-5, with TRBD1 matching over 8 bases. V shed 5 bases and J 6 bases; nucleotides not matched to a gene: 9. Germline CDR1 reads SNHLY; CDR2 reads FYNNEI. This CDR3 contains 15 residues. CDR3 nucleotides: TGTGCCAGCAGTCCTGACAGGGGTAGAAGTCAGCCCCAGCATTTT. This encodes CASSPDRGRSQPQHF.

The CDR3 DNA follows: TGTGCCAGCAGGGGGGCGTTAGTCAGGGGAATGGGAGGCAATCAGCCCCAGCATTTT. Its protein is CASRGALVRGMGGNQPQHF. The rearrangement links TRBV28 to TRBJ1-5, with D perhaps matching TRBD1 (6 bases). CDR1 MDHEN and CDR2 SYDVKM come from the germline V gene. The V end lost 6 bases, the J end lost 2 bases, and 26 bases lay between the germline ends. The CDR3 is 19 residues long. Full variable domain (outside the CDR3, taken from reference TRBV28 and TRBJ1-5): DVKVTQSSRYLVKRTGEKVFLECVQDMDHENMFWYRQDPGLGLRLIYFSYDVKMKEKGDIPEGYSVSREKKERFSLILESASTNQTSMYLCASRGALVRGMGGNQPQHFGDGTRLSIL.

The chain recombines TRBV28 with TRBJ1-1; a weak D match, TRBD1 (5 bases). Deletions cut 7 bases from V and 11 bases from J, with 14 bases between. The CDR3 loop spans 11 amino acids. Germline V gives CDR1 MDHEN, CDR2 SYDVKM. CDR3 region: CASTIRYRAFF. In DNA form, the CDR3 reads TGTGCCAGCACAATTCGGTACAGGGCTTTCTTT.

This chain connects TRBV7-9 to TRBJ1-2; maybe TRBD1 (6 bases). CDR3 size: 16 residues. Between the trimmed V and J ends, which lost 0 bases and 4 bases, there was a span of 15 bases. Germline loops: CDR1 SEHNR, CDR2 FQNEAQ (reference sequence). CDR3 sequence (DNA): TGTGCCAGCAGCTTAGCTGTCAGACAGGACGGCTATGGCTACACCTTC. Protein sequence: CASSLAVRQDGYGYTF.

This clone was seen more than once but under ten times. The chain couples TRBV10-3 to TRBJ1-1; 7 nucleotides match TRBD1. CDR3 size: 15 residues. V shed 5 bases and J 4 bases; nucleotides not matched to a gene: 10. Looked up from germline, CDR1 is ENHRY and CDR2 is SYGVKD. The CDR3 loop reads CAISSATGSGTEAFF. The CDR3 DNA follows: TGTGCCATCAGTTCGGCGACAGGGTCGGGCACTGAAGCTTTCTTT.

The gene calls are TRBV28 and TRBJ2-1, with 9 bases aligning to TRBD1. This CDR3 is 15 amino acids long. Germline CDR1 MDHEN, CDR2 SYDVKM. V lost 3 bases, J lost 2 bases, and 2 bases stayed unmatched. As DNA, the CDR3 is TGTGCCAGCAGTTTGGGACAGGGAGCCTACAATGAGCAGTTCTTC. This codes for CASSLGQGAYNEQFF.

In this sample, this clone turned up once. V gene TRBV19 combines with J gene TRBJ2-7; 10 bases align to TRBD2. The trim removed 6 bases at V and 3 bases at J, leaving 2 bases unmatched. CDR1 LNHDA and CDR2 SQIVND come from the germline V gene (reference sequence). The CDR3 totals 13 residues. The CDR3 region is CASRLAGYYEQYF. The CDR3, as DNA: TGTGCCAGTAGACTAGCGGGATACTACGAGCAGTACTTC.

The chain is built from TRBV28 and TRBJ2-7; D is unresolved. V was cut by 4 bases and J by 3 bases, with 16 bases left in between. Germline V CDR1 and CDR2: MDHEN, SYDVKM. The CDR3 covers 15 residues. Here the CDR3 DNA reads TGTGCCAGCAGTTCCCCAATTGGCGGAAGCTACGAGCAGTACTTC. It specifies CASSSPIGGSYEQYF.

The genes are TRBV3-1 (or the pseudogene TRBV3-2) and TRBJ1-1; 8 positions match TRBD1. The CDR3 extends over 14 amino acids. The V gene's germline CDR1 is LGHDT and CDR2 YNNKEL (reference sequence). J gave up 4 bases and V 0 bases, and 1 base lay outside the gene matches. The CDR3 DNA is TGTGCCAGCAGCCAAGAGGACAGGGTCACTGAAGCTTTCTTT. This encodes CASSQEDRVTEAFF.

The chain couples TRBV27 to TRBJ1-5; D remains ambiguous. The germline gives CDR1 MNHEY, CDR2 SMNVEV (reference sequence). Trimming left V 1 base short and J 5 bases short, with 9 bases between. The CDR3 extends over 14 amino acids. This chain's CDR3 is CASSLYFGHQPQHF. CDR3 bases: TGTGCCAGCAGTTTATATTTCGGTCATCAGCCCCAGCATTTT.

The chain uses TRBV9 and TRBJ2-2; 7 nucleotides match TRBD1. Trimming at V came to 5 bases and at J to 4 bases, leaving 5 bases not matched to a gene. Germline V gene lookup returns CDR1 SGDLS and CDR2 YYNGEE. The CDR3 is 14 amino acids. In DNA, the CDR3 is TGTGCCAGCAGTGCCGACAGGGCCACCGGGGAGCTGTTTTTT. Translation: CASSADRATGELFF. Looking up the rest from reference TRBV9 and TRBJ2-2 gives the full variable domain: DSGVTQTPKHLITATGQRVTLRCSPRSGDLSVYWYQQSLDQGLQFLIQYYNGEERAKGNILERFSAQQFPDLHSELNLSSLELGDSALYFCASSADRATGELFFGEGSRLTVL.

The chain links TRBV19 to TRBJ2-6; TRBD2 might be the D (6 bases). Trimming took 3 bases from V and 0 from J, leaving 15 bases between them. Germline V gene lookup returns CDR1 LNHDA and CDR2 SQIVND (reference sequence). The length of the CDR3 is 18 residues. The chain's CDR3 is CASSMSGVTSSGANVLTF. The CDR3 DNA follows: TGTGCCAGTAGTATGTCGGGAGTTACATCCTCTGGGGCCAACGTCCTGACTTTC.